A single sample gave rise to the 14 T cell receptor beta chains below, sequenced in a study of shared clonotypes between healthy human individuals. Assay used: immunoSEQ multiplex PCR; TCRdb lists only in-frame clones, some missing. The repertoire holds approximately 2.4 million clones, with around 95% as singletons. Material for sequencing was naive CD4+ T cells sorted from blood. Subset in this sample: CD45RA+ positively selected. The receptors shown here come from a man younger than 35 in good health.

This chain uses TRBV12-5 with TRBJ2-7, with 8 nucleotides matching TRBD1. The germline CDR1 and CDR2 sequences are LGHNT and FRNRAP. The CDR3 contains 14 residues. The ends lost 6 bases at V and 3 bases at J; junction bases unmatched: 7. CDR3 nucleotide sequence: TGTGCTAGTGGCTCCGGACAGGGACACTACGAGCAGTACTTC. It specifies CASGSGQGHYEQYF. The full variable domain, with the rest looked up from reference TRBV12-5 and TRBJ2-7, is DARVTQTPRHKVTEMGQEVTMRCQPILGHNTVFWYRQTMMQGLELLAYFRNRAPLDDSGMPKDRFSAEMPDATLATLKIQPSEPRDSAVYFCASGSGQGHYEQYFGPGTRLTVT.

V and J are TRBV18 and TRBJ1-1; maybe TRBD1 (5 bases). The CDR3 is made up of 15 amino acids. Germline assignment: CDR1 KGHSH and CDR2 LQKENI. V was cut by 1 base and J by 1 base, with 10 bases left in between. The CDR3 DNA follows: TGTGCCAGCTCACCACGGTCAGGGTCGAACACTGAAGCTTTCTTT. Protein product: CASSPRSGSNTEAFF.

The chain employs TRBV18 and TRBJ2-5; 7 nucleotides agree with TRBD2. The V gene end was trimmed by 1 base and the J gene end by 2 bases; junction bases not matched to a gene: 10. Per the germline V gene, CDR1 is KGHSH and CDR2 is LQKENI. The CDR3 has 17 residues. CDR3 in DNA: TGTGCCAGCTCACCACTCCCGTCAGCGGGAAGGCAAGAGACCCAGTACTTC. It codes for CASSPLPSAGRQETQYF.

The CDR3 region is CASSVLSGGASYNEQFF. The CDR3 DNA sequence: TGTGCCAGCAGTGTTTTAAGCGGGGGGGCGTCCTACAATGAGCAGTTCTTC. J is TRBJ2-1 and V is TRBV6-4, with 10 bases lining up with TRBD2. V lost 4 bases, J lost 1 base, and 7 bases stayed unmatched. CDR3 size: 17 residues. Germline V gene data show CDR1 as MRHNA and CDR2 as SNTAGT.

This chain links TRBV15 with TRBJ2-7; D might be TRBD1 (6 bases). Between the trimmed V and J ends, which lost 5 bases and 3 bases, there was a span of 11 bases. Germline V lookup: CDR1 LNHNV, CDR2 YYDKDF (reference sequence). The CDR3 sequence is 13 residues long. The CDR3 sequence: CATSARQVYEQYF. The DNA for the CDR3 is TGTGCCACCAGCGCTCGACAGGTCTACGAGCAGTACTTC.

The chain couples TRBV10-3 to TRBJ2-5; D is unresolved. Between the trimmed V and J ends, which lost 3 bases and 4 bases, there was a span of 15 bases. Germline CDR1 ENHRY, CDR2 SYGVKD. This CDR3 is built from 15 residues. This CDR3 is CAISDSGSVGETQYF. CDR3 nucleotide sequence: TGTGCCATCAGTGATTCCGGCTCAGTAGGAGAGACCCAGTACTTC.

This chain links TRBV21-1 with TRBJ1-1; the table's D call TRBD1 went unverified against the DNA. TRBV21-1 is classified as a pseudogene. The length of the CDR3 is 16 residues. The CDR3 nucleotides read TGTGCCAGCAGCAAATCGGGACACTTCATGAACACTGAAGCTTTCTTT. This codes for CASSKSGHFMNTEAFF.

In DNA form, the CDR3 reads TGTGCCATCAGTCCATACGAGACAGGGATTATGCATGGCTACACCTTC. Protein product: CAISPYETGIMHGYTF. V usage is TRBV10-3 and J usage is TRBJ1-2, with TRBD1 matching over 7 bases. CDR3 length: 16 residues. Germline V gene data show CDR1 as ENHRY and CDR2 as SYGVKD. V gave up 5 bases and J gave up 6 bases; unmatched junction bases: 15.

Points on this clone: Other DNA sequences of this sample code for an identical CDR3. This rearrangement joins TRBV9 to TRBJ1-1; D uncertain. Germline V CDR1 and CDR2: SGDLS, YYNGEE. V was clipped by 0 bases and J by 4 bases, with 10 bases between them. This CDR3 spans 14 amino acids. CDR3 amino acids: CASSVAVGGTEAFF. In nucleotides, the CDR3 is TGTGCCAGCAGCGTAGCCGTTGGAGGCACTGAAGCTTTCTTT.

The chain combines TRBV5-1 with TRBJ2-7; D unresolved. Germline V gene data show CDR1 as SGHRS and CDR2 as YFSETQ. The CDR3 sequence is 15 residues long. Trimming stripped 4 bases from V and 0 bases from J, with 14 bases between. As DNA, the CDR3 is TGCGCCAGCAGCCGGATAGGCGATAGCTCCTACGAGCAGTACTTC. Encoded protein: CASSRIGDSSYEQYF.

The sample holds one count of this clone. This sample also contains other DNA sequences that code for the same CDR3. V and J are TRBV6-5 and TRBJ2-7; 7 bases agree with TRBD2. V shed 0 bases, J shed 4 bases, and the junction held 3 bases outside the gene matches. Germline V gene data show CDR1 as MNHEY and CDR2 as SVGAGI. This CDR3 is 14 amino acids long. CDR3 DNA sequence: TGTGCCAGCAGTTACTCCGGCGGGAGTTACGAGCAGTACTTC. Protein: CASSYSGGSYEQYF.

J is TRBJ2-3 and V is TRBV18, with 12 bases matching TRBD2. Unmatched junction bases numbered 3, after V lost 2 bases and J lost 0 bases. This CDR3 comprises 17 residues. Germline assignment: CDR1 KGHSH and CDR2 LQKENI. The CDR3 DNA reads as TGTGCCAGCTCACCAAAGACTAGCGGGGGAAGCACAGATACGCAGTATTTT. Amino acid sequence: CASSPKTSGGSTDTQYF.

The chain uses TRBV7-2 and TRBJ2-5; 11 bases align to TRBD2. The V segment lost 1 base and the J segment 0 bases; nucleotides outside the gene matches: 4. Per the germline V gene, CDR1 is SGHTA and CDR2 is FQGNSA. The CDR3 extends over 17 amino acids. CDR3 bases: TGTGCCAGCAGCTTAGTTGGGACTAGCGGATACCAAGAGACCCAGTACTTC. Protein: CASSLVGTSGYQETQYF.

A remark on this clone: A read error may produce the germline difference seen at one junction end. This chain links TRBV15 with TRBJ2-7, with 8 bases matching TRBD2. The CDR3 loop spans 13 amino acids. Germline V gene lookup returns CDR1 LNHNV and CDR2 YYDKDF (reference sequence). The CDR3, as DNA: TGTGCCTCCAGTCGGGGGGGCTCCTACGAGCAGTACTTC. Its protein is CASSRGGSYEQYF.